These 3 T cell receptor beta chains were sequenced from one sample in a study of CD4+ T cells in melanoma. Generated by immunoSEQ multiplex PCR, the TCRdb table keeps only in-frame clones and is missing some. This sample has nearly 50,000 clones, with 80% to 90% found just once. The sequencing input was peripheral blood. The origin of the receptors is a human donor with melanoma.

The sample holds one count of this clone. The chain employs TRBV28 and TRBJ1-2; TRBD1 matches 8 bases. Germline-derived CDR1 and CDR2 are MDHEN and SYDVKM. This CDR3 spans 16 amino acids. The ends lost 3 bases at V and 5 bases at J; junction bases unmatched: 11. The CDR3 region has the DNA TGTGCCAGCAGTTTGGGGGGGAGGACAGGGAGTTATGGCTACACCTTC. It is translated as CASSLGGRTGSYGYTF.

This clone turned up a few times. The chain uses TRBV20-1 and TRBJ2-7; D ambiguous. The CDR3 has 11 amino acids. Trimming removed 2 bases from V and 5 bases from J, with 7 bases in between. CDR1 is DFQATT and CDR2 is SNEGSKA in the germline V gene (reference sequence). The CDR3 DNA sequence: TGCAGTGCTAGATTGTCCCACGAGCAGTACTTC. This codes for CSARLSHEQYF.

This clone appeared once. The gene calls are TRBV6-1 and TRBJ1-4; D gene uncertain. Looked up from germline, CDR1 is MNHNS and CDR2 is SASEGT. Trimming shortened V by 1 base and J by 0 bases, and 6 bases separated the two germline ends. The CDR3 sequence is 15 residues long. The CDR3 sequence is CASSEVKATNEKLFF. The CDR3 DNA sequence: TGTGCCAGCAGTGAAGTAAAGGCAACTAATGAAAAACTGTTTTTT.